The clone carrying this T cell receptor beta chain was detected a few times. Its target is unknown. The germline CDR1 and CDR2 sequences are DFQATT and SNEGSKA (reference sequence). V was pared by 0 bases and J by 0 bases, with 10 bases between. The CDR3 extends over 15 amino acids. The data are from a study of response to subunit inactivated influenza vaccine. In TCRdb, the RT-PCR reads were re-called with MiXCR into one record per CDR3 protein. The table has approximately 680,000 distinct CDR3 sequences, about 15% seen once. Study-level results: Each seasonal flu vaccination may recruit only limited new T cells, authors suggested.

The sequencing here drew on PBMCs from blood, taken less than 13 days after vaccination. The receptor was derived from a man in his forties or fifties who received an inactivated influenza vaccine. The chain has TRBV20-1 and TRBJ2-3; D unresolved. The CDR3 DNA is TGCAGTGCTAGAGATCTGGGGTCTAGCACAGATACGCAGTATTTT. Residues: CSARDLGSSTDTQYF.